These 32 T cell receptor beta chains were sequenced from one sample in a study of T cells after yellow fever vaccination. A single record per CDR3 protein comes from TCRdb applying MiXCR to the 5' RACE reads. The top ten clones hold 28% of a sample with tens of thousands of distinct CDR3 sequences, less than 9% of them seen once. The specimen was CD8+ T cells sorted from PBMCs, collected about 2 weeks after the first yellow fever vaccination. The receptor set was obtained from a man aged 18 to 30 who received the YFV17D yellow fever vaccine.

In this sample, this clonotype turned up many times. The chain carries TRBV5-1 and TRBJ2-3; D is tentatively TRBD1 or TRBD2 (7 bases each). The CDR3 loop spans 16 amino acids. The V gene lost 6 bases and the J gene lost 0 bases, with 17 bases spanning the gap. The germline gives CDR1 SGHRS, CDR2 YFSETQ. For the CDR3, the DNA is TGCGCCAGCAAGAGGGGACAGCGGGATAGCACAGATACGCAGTATTTT. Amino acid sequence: CASKRGQRDSTDTQYF.

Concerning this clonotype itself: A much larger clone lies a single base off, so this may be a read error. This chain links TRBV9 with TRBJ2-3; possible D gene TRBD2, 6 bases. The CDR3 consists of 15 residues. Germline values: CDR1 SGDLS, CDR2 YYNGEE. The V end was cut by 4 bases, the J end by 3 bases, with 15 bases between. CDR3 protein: CASSPGPGETDTQYF. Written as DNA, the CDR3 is TGTGCCAGCAGCCCCGGCCCGGGGGAAACAGATACGCAGTATTTT.

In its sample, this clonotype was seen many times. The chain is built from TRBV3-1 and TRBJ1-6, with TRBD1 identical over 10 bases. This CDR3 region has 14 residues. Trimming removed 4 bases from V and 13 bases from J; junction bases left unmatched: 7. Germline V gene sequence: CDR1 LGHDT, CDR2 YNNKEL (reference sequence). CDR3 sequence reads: CASSPRQGAGPLHF. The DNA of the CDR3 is TGTGCCAGCAGCCCACGACAGGGGGCAGGGCCCCTCCACTTT. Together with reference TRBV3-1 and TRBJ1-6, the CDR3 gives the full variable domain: DTAVSQTPKYLVTQMGNDKSIKCEQNLGHDTMYWYKQDSKKFLKIMFSYNNKELIINETVPNRFSPKSPDKAHLNLHINSLELGDSAVYFCASSPRQGAGPLHFGNGTRLTVT.

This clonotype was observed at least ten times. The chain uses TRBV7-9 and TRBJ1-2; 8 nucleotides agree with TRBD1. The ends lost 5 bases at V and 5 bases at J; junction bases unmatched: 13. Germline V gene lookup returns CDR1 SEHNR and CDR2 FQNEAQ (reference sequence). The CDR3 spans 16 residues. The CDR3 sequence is CASSPVSRGRWYGYTF. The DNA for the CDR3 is TGTGCCAGCAGCCCCGTCTCCAGGGGGCGATGGTATGGCTACACCTTC.

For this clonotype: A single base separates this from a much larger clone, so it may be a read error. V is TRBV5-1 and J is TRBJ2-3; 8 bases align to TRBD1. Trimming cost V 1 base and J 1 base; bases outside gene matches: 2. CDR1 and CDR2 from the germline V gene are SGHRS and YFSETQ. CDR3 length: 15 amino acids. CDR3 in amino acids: CASSLTTGGTDTQYF. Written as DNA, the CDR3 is TGCGCCAGCAGCTTGACGACAGGGGGCACAGATACGCAGTATTTT. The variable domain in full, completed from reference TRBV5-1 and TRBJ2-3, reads KAGVTQTPRYLIKTRGQQVTLSCSPISGHRSVSWYQQTPGQGLQFLFEYFSETQRNKGNFPGRFSGRQFSNSRSEMNVSTLELGDSALYLCASSLTTGGTDTQYFGPGTRLTVL.

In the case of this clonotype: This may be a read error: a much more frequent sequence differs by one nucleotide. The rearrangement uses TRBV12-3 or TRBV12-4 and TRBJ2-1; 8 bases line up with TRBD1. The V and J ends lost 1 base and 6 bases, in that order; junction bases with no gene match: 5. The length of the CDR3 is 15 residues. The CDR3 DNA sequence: TGTGCCAGCAGTTTAGGGACAGGGCGAGCCAATGAGCAGTTCTTC. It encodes CASSLGTGRANEQFF.

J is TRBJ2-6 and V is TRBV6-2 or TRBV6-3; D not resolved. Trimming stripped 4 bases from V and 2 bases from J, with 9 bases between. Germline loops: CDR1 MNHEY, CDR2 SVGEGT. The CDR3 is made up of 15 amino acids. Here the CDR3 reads CASSSWVAGANVLTF. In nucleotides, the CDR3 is TGTGCCAGCAGTTCTTGGGTTGCTGGGGCCAACGTCCTGACTTTC.

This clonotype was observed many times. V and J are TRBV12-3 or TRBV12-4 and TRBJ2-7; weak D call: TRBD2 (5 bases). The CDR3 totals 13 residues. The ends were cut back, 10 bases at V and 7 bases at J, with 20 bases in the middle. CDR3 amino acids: CATSRGAGWEQYF. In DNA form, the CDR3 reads TGTGCCACCTCCCGGGGTGCCGGATGGGAGCAGTACTTC.

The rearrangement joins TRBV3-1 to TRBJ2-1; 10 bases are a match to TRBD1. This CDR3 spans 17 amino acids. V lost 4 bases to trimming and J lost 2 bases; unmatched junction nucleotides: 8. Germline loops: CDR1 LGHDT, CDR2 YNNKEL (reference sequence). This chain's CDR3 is CASSRLDRGRPYNEQFF. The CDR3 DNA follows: TGTGCCAGCAGCCGACTAGACAGGGGGCGCCCCTACAATGAGCAGTTCTTC.

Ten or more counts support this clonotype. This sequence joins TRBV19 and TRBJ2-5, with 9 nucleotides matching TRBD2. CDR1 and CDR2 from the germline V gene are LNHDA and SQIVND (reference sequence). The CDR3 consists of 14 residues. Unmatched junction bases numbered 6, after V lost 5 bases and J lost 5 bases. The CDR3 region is CASSQLAGYETQYF. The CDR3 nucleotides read TGTGCCAGTAGTCAGCTAGCGGGATATGAGACCCAGTACTTC.

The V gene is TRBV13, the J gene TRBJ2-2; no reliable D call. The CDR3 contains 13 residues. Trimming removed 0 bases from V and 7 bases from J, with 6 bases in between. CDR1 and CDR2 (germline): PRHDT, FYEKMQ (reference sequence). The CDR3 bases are TGTGCCAGCAGCTTAGGGGTCCACGGGGAGCTGTTTTTT. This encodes CASSLGVHGELFF.

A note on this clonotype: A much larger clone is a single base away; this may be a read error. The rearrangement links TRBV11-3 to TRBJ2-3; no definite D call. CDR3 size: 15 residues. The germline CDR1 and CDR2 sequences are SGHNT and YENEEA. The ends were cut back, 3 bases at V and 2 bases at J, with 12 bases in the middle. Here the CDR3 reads CASSFGGSITDTQYF. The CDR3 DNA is TGTGCCAGCAGCTTCGGTGGATCTATCACAGATACGCAGTATTTT.

CDR3 coding DNA: TGTGCCAGCAGCTCGGAACCGGGACTACGGTACGAGCAGTACTTC. Translated: CASSSEPGLRYEQYF. The chain carries TRBV11-2 and TRBJ2-7; TRBD2 agrees at 7 bases. Germline trimming cut 4 bases from V and 4 bases from J; bases unmatched to any gene: 10. This CDR3 contains 15 residues. Germline-derived CDR1 and CDR2 are SGHAT and FQNNGV.

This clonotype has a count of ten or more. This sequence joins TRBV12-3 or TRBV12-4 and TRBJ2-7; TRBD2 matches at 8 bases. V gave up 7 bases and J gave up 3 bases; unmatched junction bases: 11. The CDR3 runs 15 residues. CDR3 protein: CASTIGTSGIYEQYF. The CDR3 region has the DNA TGTGCCAGCACTATAGGGACTAGTGGTATCTACGAGCAGTACTTC.

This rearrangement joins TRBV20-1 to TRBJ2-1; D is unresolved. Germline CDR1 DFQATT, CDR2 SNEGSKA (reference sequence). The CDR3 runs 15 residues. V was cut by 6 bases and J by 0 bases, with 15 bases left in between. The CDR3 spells CSASSLKSSYNEQFF. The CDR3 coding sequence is TGCAGTGCCTCGAGCCTGAAAAGCTCCTACAATGAGCAGTTCTTC.

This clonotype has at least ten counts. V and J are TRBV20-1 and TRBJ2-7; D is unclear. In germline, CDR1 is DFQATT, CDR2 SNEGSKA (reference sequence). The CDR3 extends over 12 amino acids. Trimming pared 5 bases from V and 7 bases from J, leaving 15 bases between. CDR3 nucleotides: TGCAGTGCTGAGAACGAAAAGATTGAGCAGTACGTC. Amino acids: CSAENEKIEQYV.

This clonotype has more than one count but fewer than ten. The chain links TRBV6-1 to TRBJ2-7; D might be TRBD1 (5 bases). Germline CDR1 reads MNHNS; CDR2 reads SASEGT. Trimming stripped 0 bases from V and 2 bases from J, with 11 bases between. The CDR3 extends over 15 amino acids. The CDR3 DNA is TGTGCCAGCAGTGAAGCGCGCAGGGATACCTACGAGCAGTACTTC. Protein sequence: CASSEARRDTYEQYF.

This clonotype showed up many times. The CDR3 DNA follows: TGTGCTAGTGGTTTGGCGACAGGGTCTGGAAACACCATATATTTT. Its protein product is CASGLATGSGNTIYF. V usage is TRBV12-5 and J usage is TRBJ1-3; 7 bases align to TRBD1. J gave up 1 base and V 1 base, and 1 base lay outside the gene matches. Germline CDR1 LGHNT, CDR2 FRNRAP. The CDR3 consists of 15 residues.

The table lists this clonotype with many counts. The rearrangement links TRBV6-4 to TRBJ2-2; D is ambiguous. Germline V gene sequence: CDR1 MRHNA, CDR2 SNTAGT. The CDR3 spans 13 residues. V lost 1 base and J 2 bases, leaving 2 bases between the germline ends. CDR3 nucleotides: TGTGCCAGCAGTGACTTCAACACCGGGGAGCTGTTTTTT. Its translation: CASSDFNTGELFF.

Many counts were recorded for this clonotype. The CDR3 loop reads CASGGGDTQYF. The CDR3 nucleotides are TGTGCCAGCGGAGGCGGAGATACGCAGTATTTT. The J gene is TRBJ2-3, the V gene TRBV6-5; possible D gene TRBD2, 5 bases. With 8 bases removed from V and 5 bases from J, the gap between germline ends came to 8 bases. Germline V gene lookup returns CDR1 MNHEY and CDR2 SVGAGI. The CDR3 spans 11 residues.

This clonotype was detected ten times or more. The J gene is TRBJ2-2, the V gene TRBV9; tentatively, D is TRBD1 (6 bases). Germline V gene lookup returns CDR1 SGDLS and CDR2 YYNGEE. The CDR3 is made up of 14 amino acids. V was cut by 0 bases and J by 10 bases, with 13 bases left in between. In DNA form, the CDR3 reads TGTGCCAGCAGCGTAGCCAGGGGACGTGAGGAGCTGTTTTTT. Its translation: CASSVARGREELFF.

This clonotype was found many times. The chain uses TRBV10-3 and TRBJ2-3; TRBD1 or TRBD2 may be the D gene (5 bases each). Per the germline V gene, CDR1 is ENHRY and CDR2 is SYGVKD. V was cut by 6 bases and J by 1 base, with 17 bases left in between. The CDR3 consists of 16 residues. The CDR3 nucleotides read TGTGCCATCAGCGAGGGGCAAGGTCCTGGCACAGATACGCAGTATTTT. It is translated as CAISEGQGPGTDTQYF.

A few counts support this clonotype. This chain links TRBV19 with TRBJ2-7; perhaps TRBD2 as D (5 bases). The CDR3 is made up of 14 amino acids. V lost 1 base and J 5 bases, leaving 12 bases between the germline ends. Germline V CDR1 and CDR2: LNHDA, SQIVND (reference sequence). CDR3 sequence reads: CASSIVPGSNEQYF. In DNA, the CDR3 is TGTGCCAGTAGTATAGTTCCGGGAAGCAACGAGCAGTACTTC.

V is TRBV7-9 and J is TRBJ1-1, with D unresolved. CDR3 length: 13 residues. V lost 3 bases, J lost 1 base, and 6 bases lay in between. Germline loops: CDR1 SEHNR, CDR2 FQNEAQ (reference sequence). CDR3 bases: TGTGCCAGCAGCTTTCAGAGGAACACTGAAGCTTTCTTT. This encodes CASSFQRNTEAFF.

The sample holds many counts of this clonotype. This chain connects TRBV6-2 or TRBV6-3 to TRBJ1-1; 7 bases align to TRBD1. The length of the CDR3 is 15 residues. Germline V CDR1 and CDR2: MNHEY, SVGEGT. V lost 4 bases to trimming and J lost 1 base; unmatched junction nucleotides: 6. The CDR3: CASSSRQGKNTEAFF. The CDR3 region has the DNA TGTGCCAGCAGTTCCAGACAGGGAAAGAACACTGAAGCTTTCTTT.

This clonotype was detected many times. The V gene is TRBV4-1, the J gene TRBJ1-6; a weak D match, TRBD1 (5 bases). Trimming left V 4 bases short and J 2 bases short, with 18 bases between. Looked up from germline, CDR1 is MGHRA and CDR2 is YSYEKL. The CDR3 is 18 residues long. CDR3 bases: TGCGCCAGCAGCCTCAGCCCAGGCAGGGAGACCTATAATTCACCCCTCCACTTT. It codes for CASSLSPGRETYNSPLHF.

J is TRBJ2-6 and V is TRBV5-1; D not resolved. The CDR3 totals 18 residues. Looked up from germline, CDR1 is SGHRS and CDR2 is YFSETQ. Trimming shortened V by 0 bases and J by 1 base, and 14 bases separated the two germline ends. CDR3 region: CASSLGSLSVSGANVLTF. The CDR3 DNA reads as TGCGCCAGCAGCTTGGGCTCCTTAAGCGTGTCTGGGGCCAACGTCCTGACTTTC.

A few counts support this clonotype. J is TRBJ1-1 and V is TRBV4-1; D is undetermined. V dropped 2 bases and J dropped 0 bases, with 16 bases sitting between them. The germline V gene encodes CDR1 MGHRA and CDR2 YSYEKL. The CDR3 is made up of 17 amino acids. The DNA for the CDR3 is TGCGCCAGCAGCCAAAGTCACGTGGCCGGCATGAACACTGAAGCTTTCTTT. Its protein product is CASSQSHVAGMNTEAFF.

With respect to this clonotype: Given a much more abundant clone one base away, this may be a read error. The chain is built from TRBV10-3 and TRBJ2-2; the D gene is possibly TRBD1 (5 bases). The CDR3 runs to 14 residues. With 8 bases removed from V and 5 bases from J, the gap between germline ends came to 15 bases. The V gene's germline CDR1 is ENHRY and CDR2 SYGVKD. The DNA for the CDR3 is TGTGCCATCCAGGACACGGATGTGACCGGGGAGCTGTTTTTT. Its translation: CAIQDTDVTGELFF.

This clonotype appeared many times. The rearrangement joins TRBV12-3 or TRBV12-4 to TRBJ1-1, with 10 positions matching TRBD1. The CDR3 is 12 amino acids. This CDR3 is CATGTGVTEAFF. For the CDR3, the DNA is TGTGCGACCGGGACAGGGGTCACTGAAGCTTTCTTT.

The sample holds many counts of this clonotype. The CDR3: CASSQDLTPEQFF. In nucleotides, the CDR3 is TGCGCCAGCAGCCAAGATTTAACCCCTGAGCAGTTCTTC. The chain employs TRBV4-1 and TRBJ2-1; D is unresolved. The germline gives CDR1 MGHRA, CDR2 YSYEKL. This CDR3 has 13 amino acids. V was trimmed by 0 bases and J by 9 bases, leaving 9 bases between them.

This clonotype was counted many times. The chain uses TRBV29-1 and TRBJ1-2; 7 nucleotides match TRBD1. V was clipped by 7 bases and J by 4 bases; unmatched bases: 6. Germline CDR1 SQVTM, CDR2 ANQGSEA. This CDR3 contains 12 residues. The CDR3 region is CSARQGVYGYTF. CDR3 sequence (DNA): TGCAGCGCAAGACAGGGCGTCTATGGCTACACCTTC.